The 18 T cell receptor beta chains below come from one sample, sequenced in a study of early T cells in non-severe SARS-CoV-2 infection. MiXCR was run by TCRdb on the 5' RACE reads, yielding one entry per CDR3 protein. The sample holds tens of thousands of distinct CDR3 sequences, roughly 5.3% seen once. The sample comprised whole blood. The receptors were sampled from an adult who was a healthcare worker with PCR-confirmed SARS-CoV-2 infection or an uninfected control (not recorded which).

This clonotype was observed at least ten times. The chain has TRBV5-6 and TRBJ2-3, with D perhaps being TRBD1 or TRBD2 (5 bases each). The germline CDR1 and CDR2 sequences are SGHDT and YYEEEE. V gave up 6 bases and J gave up 3 bases, with 23 bases separating them. The CDR3 spans 17 residues. Here the CDR3 reads CASMGKGPAVRTDTQYF. DNA for the CDR3: TGTGCCAGCATGGGTAAGGGACCCGCTGTGAGGACAGATACGCAGTATTTT.

This clonotype was seen at least ten times. This rearrangement joins TRBV4-2 to TRBJ2-5; 8 nucleotides line up with TRBD2. This CDR3 has 15 residues. CDR1 is LGHNA and CDR2 is YNFKEQ in the germline V gene. V shed 0 bases and J 5 bases; nucleotides not matched to a gene: 5. The CDR3 spells CASSQEGLVSETQYF. The DNA for the CDR3 is TGTGCCAGCAGCCAAGAGGGACTAGTATCCGAGACCCAGTACTTC.

This clonotype has ten or more counts. The chain is built from TRBV29-1 and TRBJ2-2, with D perhaps being TRBD1 or TRBD2 (5 bases each). Trimming stripped 6 bases from V and 0 bases from J, with 8 bases between. Per germline, CDR1 SQVTM and CDR2 ANQGSEA. CDR3 size: 13 residues. The CDR3 DNA reads as TGCAGCGTGGGGGTTTCGAACACCGGGGAGCTGTTTTTT. This translates into CSVGVSNTGELFF.

At least ten counts were recorded for this clonotype. This chain connects TRBV7-8 to TRBJ2-7; D remains unclear. The CDR3 contains 11 residues. V was cut by 6 bases and J by 2 bases, with 5 bases left in between. CDR1 and CDR2 (germline): SGHVS, FQNEAQ. This CDR3 reads CASSSPYEQYF. DNA of the CDR3: TGTGCCAGCAGTAGCCCCTACGAGCAGTACTTC.

V gene TRBV12-3 or TRBV12-4 combines with J gene TRBJ2-1; D possibly matches TRBD1 or TRBD2 (6 bases each). V dropped 6 bases and J dropped 5 bases, with 23 bases sitting between them. The CDR3 consists of 17 residues. CDR3 sequence (DNA): TGTGCCAGCAGACCGGGGGTGGGGCAGGGGCGAAACAATGAGCAGTTCTTC. Protein sequence: CASRPGVGQGRNNEQFF.

This clonotype was seen many times. The V gene is TRBV3-1, the J gene TRBJ2-1, with 7 bases matching TRBD1. The CDR3 sequence is 15 residues long. CDR1 and CDR2 (germline): LGHDT, YNNKEL (reference sequence). V lost 0 bases, J lost 8 bases, and 7 bases stayed unmatched. CDR3 bases: TGTGCCAGCAGCCAAGAGGACAGGCTGGGGGATGAGCAGTTCTTC. Encoded protein: CASSQEDRLGDEQFF.

The CDR3 bases are TGTGCCAGCAGCCCGCCGGCAGGAACTGAAGCTTTCTTT. Protein sequence: CASSPPAGTEAFF. The chain uses TRBV7-2 and TRBJ1-1; D uncertain. Looked up from germline, CDR1 is SGHTA and CDR2 is FQGNSA. There are 13 residues in the CDR3. V dropped 5 bases and J dropped 5 bases, with 12 bases sitting between them.

This clonotype was found many times. The rearrangement links TRBV3-1 to TRBJ2-7; 12 bases fit TRBD1. Unmatched junction bases numbered 5, after V lost 1 base and J lost 4 bases. Germline loops: CDR1 LGHDT, CDR2 YNNKEL (reference sequence). CDR3 length equals 16 residues. CDR3 sequence reads: CASSQVPGQGAYEQYF. Here the CDR3 DNA reads TGTGCCAGCAGCCAAGTTCCGGGACAGGGGGCTTACGAGCAGTACTTC.

This clonotype came up many times. The rearrangement joins TRBV20-1 to TRBJ2-1; D is perhaps TRBD2 (5 bases). The CDR3 runs 13 residues. Germline-derived CDR1 and CDR2 are DFQATT and SNEGSKA (reference sequence). CDR3 DNA: TGCAGGCCACGGGGTGGCTCCTACAATGAGCAGTTCTTC. As protein: CRPRGGSYNEQFF.

This clonotype was picked up many times. The chain couples TRBV14 to TRBJ1-1, with D maybe TRBD1 (6 bases). Germline lookup yields CDR1 SGHDN and CDR2 FVKESK. Deletions cut 1 base from V and 0 bases from J, with 9 bases between. This CDR3 has 15 residues. CDR3 nucleotides: TGTGCCAGCAGCCAAGCGCAGGGGATGAACACTGAAGCTTTCTTT. Its translation is CASSQAQGMNTEAFF.

This clonotype was detected ten times or more. CDR3 bases: TGTGCCAGTAGTAGAACGGGGGAAGTTCCTGAGCAGTTCTTC. It codes for CASSRTGEVPEQFF. V is TRBV19 and J is TRBJ2-1, with TRBD2 as a possible D gene (6 bases). V lost 4 bases and J 9 bases, leaving 16 bases between the germline ends. Per germline, CDR1 LNHDA and CDR2 SQIVND (reference sequence). The CDR3 sequence is 14 residues long.

This clonotype was detected ten times or more. The chain combines TRBV10-1 with TRBJ2-7, with D hard to call. The CDR3 has 13 residues. The germline gives CDR1 WNHNN, CDR2 SYGVQD (reference sequence). Trimming took 1 base from V and 2 from J, leaving 6 bases between them. The CDR3 spells CASSEYGTYEQYF. In DNA form, the CDR3 reads TGCGCCAGCAGTGAGTACGGTACCTACGAGCAGTACTTC.

There are many counts of this clonotype. This chain links TRBV19 with TRBJ2-1; 7 bases are a match to TRBD2. V was pared by 2 bases and J by 3 bases, with 7 bases of the junction left unmatched. Germline CDR1 and CDR2: LNHDA and SQIVND (reference sequence). The CDR3 sequence is 16 residues long. The CDR3 coding sequence is TGTGCCAGTAGTATACTGACGGGGGGAATCTACAATGAGCAGTTCTTC. This encodes CASSILTGGIYNEQFF. The whole variable domain, filled in from reference TRBV19 and TRBJ2-1, reads DGGITQSPKYLFRKEGQNVTLSCEQNLNHDAMYWYRQDPGQGLRLIYYSQIVNDFQKGDIAEGYSVSREKKESFPLTVTSAQKNPTAFYLCASSILTGGIYNEQFFGPGTRLTVL.

V usage is TRBV7-2 and J usage is TRBJ2-2; no definite D call. The CDR3 loop spans 14 amino acids. The V end was cut by 1 base, the J end by 3 bases, with 6 bases between. Looked up from germline, CDR1 is SGHTA and CDR2 is FQGNSA. CDR3 in DNA: TGTGCCAGCAGCTTAGTCACCTACACCGGGGAGCTGTTTTTT. It specifies CASSLVTYTGELFF.

This clonotype has a handful of counts. This chain uses TRBV7-3 with TRBJ2-7; D gene uncertain. Trimming took off 3 bases at V and 3 bases at J, with 12 bases between the two ends. Germline values: CDR1 SGHTA, CDR2 FQGTGA. This CDR3 has 14 residues. The CDR3 protein is CASSFHPPLYEQYF. The CDR3 coding sequence is TGTGCCAGCAGCTTCCATCCCCCCCTCTACGAGCAGTACTTC.

Comments on this clonotype: Just one base apart from a much larger clone, this may be a read error. The chain recombines TRBV28 with TRBJ1-6; the match to TRBD1 covers 8 bases. Per germline, CDR1 MDHEN and CDR2 SYDVKM. The CDR3 runs 14 residues. CDR3 residues: CANSQGQENSPLHF. For the CDR3, the DNA is TGTGCCAACAGTCAGGGACAGGAGAATTCACCCCTCCACTTT.

Many counts were recorded for this clonotype. This sequence joins TRBV7-3 and TRBJ2-2; D unclear. V was shortened by 0 bases and J by 0 bases, with 11 bases between the two germline ends. The CDR3 is 17 residues long. Germline V lookup: CDR1 SGHTA, CDR2 FQGTGA. CDR3 sequence (DNA): TGTGCCAGCAGCTTAACAGCTTACACGGCGAACACCGGGGAGCTGTTTTTT. Protein sequence: CASSLTAYTANTGELFF.

This clonotype was counted many times. The chain has TRBV19 and TRBJ1-1; D is perhaps TRBD1 (5 bases). This CDR3 has 15 residues. Germline V gene sequence: CDR1 LNHDA, CDR2 SQIVND (reference sequence). The V end was cut by 7 bases, the J end by 0 bases, with 15 bases between. The CDR3 here is CASTGTPYLNTEAFF. CDR3 nucleotides: TGTGCCAGTACCGGGACCCCGTATTTGAACACTGAAGCTTTCTTT. Supplemented by reference TRBV19 and TRBJ1-1, the full variable domain reads DGGITQSPKYLFRKEGQNVTLSCEQNLNHDAMYWYRQDPGQGLRLIYYSQIVNDFQKGDIAEGYSVSREKKESFPLTVTSAQKNPTAFYLCASTGTPYLNTEAFFGQGTRLTVV.